Presented here are 32 T cell receptor beta chains from one specimen sequenced in a study of cytomegalovirus exposure and HLA in healthy donors. PCR was performed using 60 Vbeta and 13 Jbeta primers. The table came from immunoSEQ multiplex PCR; TCRdb's copy has only in-frame clones and leaves some out. The data hold some 190,000 clones, with about three quarters observed a single time. Material: PBMCs. The source is a woman aged 40-49 years in good health and CMV-seronegative.

The V and J genes are TRBV5-6 and TRBJ2-5, with D perhaps matching TRBD2 (6 bases). Trimming removed 6 bases at V and 4 bases at J, with 16 bases between. Germline-derived CDR1 and CDR2 are SGHDT and YYEEEE. The CDR3 is 14 residues long. The CDR3 nucleotides are TGTGCCAGCACCCTCCCCGGAGGGGTAGAGACCCAGTACTTC. Translation: CASTLPGGVETQYF.

The chain joins TRBV7-2 to TRBJ2-7, with 14 bases identical to TRBD2. This CDR3 has 18 amino acids. The V gene end was trimmed by 4 bases and the J gene end by 1 base; junction bases not matched to a gene: 9. Germline assignment: CDR1 SGHTA and CDR2 FQGNSA. This CDR3 is CASSWTSGRRGVSYEQYF. Here the CDR3 DNA reads TGTGCCAGCAGCTGGACTAGCGGGAGGAGGGGAGTATCCTACGAGCAGTACTTC.

This chain uses TRBV5-4 with TRBJ2-7, with TRBD2 identical over 8 bases. Germline assignment: CDR1 SGHNT and CDR2 YYREEE (reference sequence). The CDR3 has 16 residues. The ends lost 0 bases at V and 2 bases at J; junction bases unmatched: 7. CDR3 DNA sequence: TGTGCCAGCAGCTTGGGCGGCGAGCGGGGGACCTACGAGCAGTACTTC. This encodes CASSLGGERGTYEQYF.

The chain has TRBV4-2 and TRBJ2-1; D ambiguous. The CDR3 loop spans 13 amino acids. Germline V CDR1 and CDR2: LGHNA, YNFKEQ. V was clipped by 3 bases and J by 6 bases, with 9 bases between them. The CDR3 sequence: CASSHLALNEQFF. Here the CDR3 DNA reads TGTGCCAGCAGCCACCTCGCGCTCAATGAGCAGTTCTTC.

The gene calls are TRBV7-8 and TRBJ2-1; perhaps TRBD1 as D (6 bases). The CDR3 length is 16 residues. Trimming cost V 0 bases and J 0 bases, with 9 bases left between them. The germline CDR1 and CDR2 sequences are SGHVS and FQNEAQ. The CDR3 loop reads CASSLATGFSYNEQFF. CDR3 nucleotide sequence: TGTGCCAGCAGCTTAGCTACAGGGTTCTCCTACAATGAGCAGTTCTTC.

The gene calls are TRBV15 and TRBJ2-5, with TRBD1 as a possible D gene (6 bases). Germline CDR1 LNHNV, CDR2 YYDKDF (reference sequence). CDR3 length: 15 residues. Deletions cut 8 bases from V and 4 bases from J, with 20 bases between. The CDR3 region is CATGQQGSEGETQYF. In nucleotides, the CDR3 is TGTGCCACCGGCCAACAGGGAAGTGAGGGAGAGACCCAGTACTTC.

This clone was detected only a few times. This chain joins TRBV10-3 and TRBJ1-3; 8 bases agree with TRBD1. Trimming removed 6 bases from V and 7 bases from J; junction bases left unmatched: 8. CDR1 and CDR2 from the germline V gene are ENHRY and SYGVKD. The CDR3 covers 14 residues. The CDR3 loop is CAISPDRGGNTIYF. CDR3 nucleotide sequence: TGTGCCATCAGCCCTGACAGGGGCGGGAACACCATATATTTT.

V and J are TRBV5-6 and TRBJ1-1; 12 nucleotides line up with TRBD1. J lost 5 bases, V lost 10 bases, and 12 bases had no gene match. The germline CDR1 and CDR2 sequences are SGHDT and YYEEEE. This CDR3 contains 15 residues. CDR3 loop: CAGTRDRGRMTEAFF. Here the CDR3 DNA reads TGTGCCGGGACCAGGGACAGGGGGCGAATGACTGAAGCTTTCTTT.

Concerning this clone itself: The sample contains more than one DNA sequence encoding this CDR3. V is TRBV30 and J is TRBJ2-3, with 7 bases identical to TRBD2. In germline, CDR1 is GTSNPN, CDR2 SVGIG (reference sequence). V trimming: 2 bases; J trimming: 0 bases; junction bases outside the gene matches: 5. This CDR3 contains 15 residues. The CDR3 here is CAWSLLAVSTDTQYF. The CDR3 nucleotides are TGTGCCTGGAGTCTTCTAGCGGTTAGCACAGATACGCAGTATTTT.

J is TRBJ1-1 and V is TRBV19; 7 nucleotides line up with TRBD1. This CDR3 contains 14 residues. Germline loops: CDR1 LNHDA, CDR2 SQIVND (reference sequence). Germline trimming cut 8 bases from V and 0 bases from J; bases unmatched to any gene: 6. CDR3 nucleotide sequence: TGTGCCAGTCGGCTCGGGACAGTGAACACTGAAGCTTTCTTT. Translating it yields CASRLGTVNTEAFF.

This chain uses TRBV19 with TRBJ2-7, with D hard to call. V was pared by 3 bases and J by 4 bases, with 13 bases between. The germline CDR1 and CDR2 sequences are LNHDA and SQIVND (reference sequence). This CDR3 spans 14 amino acids. The CDR3 loop reads CASSMAETPYEQYF. DNA for the CDR3: TGTGCCAGTAGTATGGCGGAAACACCTTACGAGCAGTACTTC.

This clone was seen a handful of times. CDR3 nucleotides: TGCGCCAGCAGCTTGTTGACTAGCGTGTTTCGCACAGATACGCAGTATTTT. Translated: CASSLLTSVFRTDTQYF. The chain carries TRBV5-1 and TRBJ2-3, with 8 bases matching TRBD2. V dropped 1 base and J dropped 1; count of bases not matched to a gene: 8. Germline CDR1 is SGHRS and CDR2 is YFSETQ. The CDR3 contains 17 residues.

The J gene is TRBJ2-4, the V gene TRBV4-2; 8 bases line up with TRBD1. After removal of 0 bases from V and 2 bases from J, the junction contained 6 bases not matched to a gene. This CDR3 has 17 amino acids. Germline CDR1 reads LGHNA; CDR2 reads YNFKEQ. The CDR3 DNA is TGTGCCAGCAGCCAAGATCGGACAGGGTGGACCAAAAACATTCAGTACTTC. Protein: CASSQDRTGWTKNIQYF.

The rearrangement uses TRBV4-3 and TRBJ1-2; tentative D call: TRBD1 (5 bases). The CDR3 consists of 15 residues. The germline V gene encodes CDR1 LGHNA and CDR2 YSLEER. V lost 2 bases to trimming and J lost 2 bases, with 12 bases between them. DNA of the CDR3: TGCGCCAGCAGCCAAACTACAGGCACCAACTATGGCTACACCTTC. It codes for CASSQTTGTNYGYTF.

This clone was observed a handful of times. The chain combines TRBV6-1 with TRBJ1-1; 8 bases are shared with TRBD1. Germline-derived CDR1 and CDR2 are MNHNS and SASEGT. The V and J ends lost 2 bases and 0 bases, in that order; junction bases with no gene match: 2. The CDR3 length is 15 residues. This CDR3 reads CASSEQGAMNTEAFF. CDR3 DNA sequence: TGTGCCAGCAGTGAACAGGGGGCAATGAACACTGAAGCTTTCTTT.

The chain carries TRBV11-3 and TRBJ2-5, with 7 bases fitting TRBD2. Per germline, CDR1 SGHNT and CDR2 YENEEA. This CDR3 spans 14 amino acids. The V gene end was trimmed by 4 bases and the J gene end by 4 bases; junction bases not matched to a gene: 6. CDR3 DNA sequence: TGTGCCAGCAGCTCGGGGGGTCGAGGAGAGACCCAGTACTTC. Its translation: CASSSGGRGETQYF. The full variable domain, with the rest looked up from reference TRBV11-3 and TRBJ2-5, is EAGVVQSPRYKIIEKKQPVAFWCNPISGHNTLYWYLQNLGQGPELLIRYENEEAVDDSQLPKDRFSAERLKGVDSTLKIQPAELGDSAVYLCASSSGGRGETQYFGPGTRLLVL.

The chain is built from TRBV5-4 and TRBJ1-1, with 9 bases that match TRBD1. With V trimmed by 4 bases and J by 8 bases, 18 bases remained unmatched. This CDR3 is 17 amino acids long. Germline V gives CDR1 SGHNT, CDR2 YYREEE (reference sequence). The CDR3 sequence: CASSVGGGQGLRGEAFF. The CDR3 coding sequence is TGTGCCAGCAGCGTAGGTGGGGGACAGGGCCTCCGAGGAGAAGCTTTCTTT.

The gene calls are TRBV18 and TRBJ2-1; 11 bases agree with TRBD2. The CDR3 spans 15 residues. V shed 6 bases, J shed 6 bases, and the junction held 7 bases outside the gene matches. Germline V gives CDR1 KGHSH, CDR2 LQKENI. The CDR3 protein is CASSLLSGRANEQFF. As DNA, the CDR3 is TGTGCCAGCTCCCTCCTTAGCGGGAGGGCCAATGAGCAGTTCTTC.

This clone is a singleton in its sample. The V and J genes are TRBV10-3 and TRBJ2-3, with TRBD1 matching over 7 bases. This CDR3 has 15 residues. The V segment lost 8 bases and the J segment 3 bases; nucleotides outside the gene matches: 11. Germline values: CDR1 ENHRY, CDR2 SYGVKD. CDR3 amino acids: CAIAPTGVSTDTQYF. Here the CDR3 DNA reads TGTGCCATCGCCCCCACAGGGGTCAGTACAGATACGCAGTATTTT.

This clone has just one count. The chain couples TRBV29-1 to TRBJ1-5; 9 bases agree with TRBD1. V dropped 6 bases and J dropped 0; count of bases not matched to a gene: 3. This CDR3 is built from 14 residues. Germline CDR1 is SQVTM and CDR2 is ANQGSEA. The CDR3 DNA sequence: TGCAGCGTCCGACAGGGGGATAGCAATCAGCCCCAGCATTTT. The encoded protein is CSVRQGDSNQPQHF. The full variable domain, completed using reference TRBV29-1 and TRBJ1-5, is SAVISQKPSRDICQRGTSLTIQCQVDSQVTMMFWYRQQPGQSLTLIATANQGSEATYESGFVIDKFPISRPNLTFSTLTVSNMSPEDSSIYLCSVRQGDSNQPQHFGDGTRLSIL.

The chain recombines TRBV19 with TRBJ1-5; 12 nucleotides line up with TRBD1. Looked up from germline, CDR1 is LNHDA and CDR2 is SQIVND (reference sequence). This CDR3 region has 15 residues. Trimming cost V 6 bases and J 7 bases; bases outside gene matches: 7. CDR3 sequence: CASSSRDRGRQPQHF. CDR3 DNA sequence: TGTGCCAGTAGCAGCCGGGACAGGGGGCGGCAGCCCCAGCATTTT.

The genes are TRBV2 and TRBJ2-7; 10 nucleotides agree with TRBD2. V shed 1 base and J 1 base; nucleotides not matched to a gene: 1. Germline V CDR1 and CDR2: SNHLY, FYNNEI. The CDR3 spans 15 residues. CDR3 region: CASSEVLAGSYEQYV. The CDR3 DNA follows: TGTGCCAGCAGTGAAGTACTAGCGGGGTCCTACGAGCAGTACGTC.

The chain is built from TRBV19 and TRBJ2-7, with TRBD1 matching over 11 bases. The CDR3 runs 15 residues. V lost 6 bases, J lost 3 bases, and 7 bases stayed unmatched. Germline values: CDR1 LNHDA, CDR2 SQIVND (reference sequence). The CDR3 reads CASSLGQGALYEQYF. Here the CDR3 DNA reads TGTGCCAGTAGCCTAGGACAGGGGGCTCTCTACGAGCAGTACTTC. Full variable domain (rest looked up from reference TRBV19 and TRBJ2-7): DGGITQSPKYLFRKEGQNVTLSCEQNLNHDAMYWYRQDPGQGLRLIYYSQIVNDFQKGDIAEGYSVSREKKESFPLTVTSAQKNPTAFYLCASSLGQGALYEQYFGPGTRLTVT.

This rearrangement joins TRBV5-1 to TRBJ2-5; a weak D match, TRBD2 (6 bases). In germline, CDR1 is SGHRS, CDR2 YFSETQ. The CDR3 has 14 amino acids. V lost 3 bases, J lost 5 bases, and 14 bases lay in between. This CDR3 reads CASSWGGQAETQYF. Written as DNA, the CDR3 is TGCGCCAGCAGCTGGGGAGGTCAGGCGGAGACCCAGTACTTC.

The chain recombines TRBV30 with TRBJ2-5; D call uncertain. Germline CDR1 is GTSNPN and CDR2 is SVGIG (reference sequence). The V end lost 2 bases, the J end lost 5 bases, and 9 bases lay between the germline ends. The CDR3 is 12 residues long. CDR3 residues: CAWSPGFETQYF. The DNA for the CDR3 is TGTGCCTGGAGTCCGGGTTTCGAGACCCAGTACTTC.

This clone showed up just a few times. The chain carries TRBV4-3 and TRBJ2-1; 9 bases match TRBD1. After removal of 3 bases from V and 8 bases from J, the junction contained 8 bases not matched to a gene. From germline, CDR1 is LGHNA and CDR2 YSLEER. This CDR3 contains 15 residues. CDR3 DNA sequence: TGCGCCAGCAGCCAGTTAGTCGGGACAGGGTATGAGCAGTTCTTC. It specifies CASSQLVGTGYEQFF.

The chain carries TRBV30 and TRBJ2-1; no clear D. Looked up from germline, CDR1 is GTSNPN and CDR2 is SVGIG (reference sequence). This CDR3 spans 12 amino acids. The germline V and J ends were trimmed by 4 bases and 5 bases, with 9 bases remaining between them. CDR3 nucleotides: TGTGCCTGGAATCTAGTCAACAATGAGCAGTTCTTC. This codes for CAWNLVNNEQFF.

V and J are TRBV5-1 and TRBJ1-4, with 7 bases that match TRBD1. Per germline, CDR1 SGHRS and CDR2 YFSETQ. The V and J ends lost 4 bases and 5 bases, in that order; junction bases with no gene match: 8. The length of the CDR3 is 15 residues. CDR3 region: CASSARQGTNEKLFF. The CDR3 DNA follows: TGCGCCAGCAGCGCGAGACAGGGAACCAATGAAAAACTGTTTTTT.

This clone is a singleton in its sample. The genes are TRBV19 and TRBJ2-1; 9 bases line up with TRBD1. The CDR3 runs 17 residues. Germline-derived CDR1 and CDR2 are LNHDA and SQIVND (reference sequence). J was trimmed by 5 bases and V by 1 base; bases with no gene match: 9. CDR3 loop: CASSIGRGTGRDNEQFF. The CDR3 DNA is TGTGCCAGTAGTATAGGCAGGGGGACAGGGAGAGACAATGAGCAGTTCTTC.

V gene TRBV19 combines with J gene TRBJ1-1; the D is unclear. This CDR3 contains 15 residues. V was trimmed by 7 bases and J by 2 bases, leaving 17 bases between them. Germline-derived CDR1 and CDR2 are LNHDA and SQIVND (reference sequence). The CDR3 DNA is TGTGCCAGTACCCCATTGTCCGGGATTAACACTGAAGCTTTCTTT. This translates into CASTPLSGINTEAFF.

CDR3 nucleotide sequence: TGTGCCTGGAGTTCCGGGACTCCCCCCGCTTATGGCTACACCTTC. Residues: CAWSSGTPPAYGYTF. The chain employs TRBV30 and TRBJ1-2; D might be TRBD1 (5 bases). The CDR3 extends over 15 amino acids. Looked up from germline, CDR1 is GTSNPN and CDR2 is SVGIG (reference sequence). V gave up 2 bases and J gave up 5 bases, with 18 bases separating them.

The V call is TRBV11-3, the J call TRBJ2-7; D is possibly TRBD2 (6 bases). The CDR3 sequence is 11 residues long. V lost 6 bases, J lost 7 bases, and 10 bases lay in between. Germline lookup yields CDR1 SGHNT and CDR2 YENEEA. CDR3 sequence: CASRGRGEQYF. The DNA for the CDR3 is TGTGCCAGCAGAGGTCGGGGGGAGCAGTACTTC.